A selection of T cell receptor beta chains follows, all from one sample in a study of cytomegalovirus exposure and HLA in healthy donors. Assay: immunoSEQ multiplex PCR; the TCRdb copy retains only in-frame clones and omits some. The table has roughly 76,000 clones, 70% to 90% seen once. The sample was PBMCs. The receptors shown here come from a woman in her twenties or thirties in good health and CMV-seronegative. Each CDR3 is given with its conserved first and last residue. D genes are given only for firm matches. Expanded clones get a size class; other rows say once, few or many, or leave the size out.

V	size	D	J	DNA	CDR3
TRBV6-6	medium-sized	NA	TRBJ1-5	TGTGCCAGCAATCCCTCAGGGGGCAATCAGCCCCAGCATTTT	CASNPSGGNQPQHF
TRBV11-2	NA	NA	TRBJ1-1	TGTGCCAGCAGCTTAGGAGGAGGGGAGGGCACTGAAGCTTTCTTT	CASSLGGGEGTEAFF
TRBV7-9	NA	TRBD1	TRBJ1-1	TGTGCCAGCAGAAAACAGGGGTTTGAAGCTTTCTTT	CASRKQGFEAFF
TRBV28	NA	TRBD2	TRBJ2-7	TGTGCCAGCAGAGCTTCTCTTAGCGGGAGGTGGTTAGGGCAGTACTTC	CASRASLSGRWLGQYF
TRBV6-5	NA	TRBD2	TRBJ2-5	TGTGCCAGCAGTCCCGGGACTAGCGGCAGAGAGACCCAGTACTTC	CASSPGTSGRETQYF
TRBV7-9	once	TRBD2	TRBJ2-5	TGTGCCAGCAGCCCGTGGGGCGGGGGTGATCAAGAGACCCAGTACTTC	CASSPWGGGDQETQYF
TRBV20-1	NA	NA	TRBJ1-1	TGCAGTGCTAGAGAGCGGCAGGGCGCTTTCTTT	CSARERQGAFF
TRBV27	NA	NA	TRBJ1-1	TGTGCCAGCAGTTTATATGGGGAGGGGGGAACGGACGAAGCTTTCTTT	CASSLYGEGGTDEAFF
TRBV29-1	few	TRBD1	TRBJ2-7	TGCAGCGCCCAGGGACAGGGCGAGCAGTACTTC	CSAQGQGEQYF
TRBV27	NA	NA	TRBJ1-5	TGTGCCAGCAGCTGGACAGTGGATCAGCCCCAGCATTTT	CASSWTVDQPQHF
TRBV28	NA	TRBD1	TRBJ1-2	TGTGCCAGCAGTTTCGGTGACAGGGAGAGGTATGGCTACACCTTC	CASSFGDRERYGYTF